Presented here are 27 T cell receptor beta chains from one specimen sequenced in a study of shared clonotypes between healthy human individuals. Terminally differentiated effector memory CD45RA+ cells were excluded by CCR7 positive selection of CD45RO-negative cells. Generated by immunoSEQ multiplex PCR, the TCRdb table keeps only in-frame clones and is missing some. The data show about 1,900,000 clones, 85% to 95% seen once. What was sequenced was naive CD8+ T cells sorted from blood. All receptors derive from a man younger than 35 in good health.

The chain employs TRBV23-1 and TRBJ1-5; D is possibly TRBD1 (5 bases). TRBV23-1 is an ORF, and what it does is uncertain. V was pared by 7 bases and J by 5 bases, with 15 bases between. The CDR3 has 14 amino acids. CDR3 nucleotide sequence: TGCGCCAGCATGAGGGGAACGGACCATCAGCCCCAGCATTTT. Translation: CASMRGTDHQPQHF.

This chain uses TRBV6-1 with TRBJ1-6; unclear D gene. V lost 0 bases and J 3 bases, leaving 6 bases between the germline ends. This CDR3 is built from 15 residues. Germline values: CDR1 MNHNS, CDR2 SASEGT. The CDR3: CASSEAQVYNSPLHF. The CDR3 DNA reads as TGTGCCAGCAGTGAAGCCCAAGTCTATAATTCACCCCTCCACTTT.

The rearrangement joins TRBV7-9 to TRBJ2-2, with D unclear. Trimming cost V 1 base and J 6 bases, with 6 bases left between them. The germline CDR1 and CDR2 sequences are SEHNR and FQNEAQ (reference sequence). The CDR3 totals 13 residues. The CDR3 DNA reads TGTGCCAGCAGCTTAGAAGAGCCCGGGGAGCTGTTTTTT. It is translated as CASSLEEPGELFF.

This chain links TRBV7-9 with TRBJ1-6; TRBD1 matches 10 bases. Germline CDR1 is SEHNR and CDR2 is FQNEAQ (reference sequence). The CDR3 has 13 residues. The CDR3 region has the DNA TGTGCTAGTACCGGGACAGGGGCTTCACCCCTCCACTTT. As protein: CASTGTGASPLHF.

V and J are TRBV4-1 and TRBJ2-1; D gene uncertain. Germline loops: CDR1 MGHRA, CDR2 YSYEKL. There are 15 residues in the CDR3. The V and J ends lost 4 bases and 0 bases respectively, with 10 bases between them. DNA of the CDR3: TGCGCCAGCAGCCTTGTGGGTAGCTCCTACAATGAGCAGTTCTTC. Its translation: CASSLVGSSYNEQFF.

Concerning this clone itself: Other DNA sequences in this sample translate to the same CDR3. This sequence joins TRBV30 and TRBJ2-3; TRBD2 agrees at 7 bases. This CDR3 region has 15 residues. With V trimmed by 2 bases and J by 0 bases, 5 bases remained unmatched. Germline values: CDR1 GTSNPN, CDR2 SVGIG (reference sequence). In DNA, the CDR3 is TGTGCCTGGAGTCCGGGAGGAGCTAGCACAGATACGCAGTATTTT. It translates to CAWSPGGASTDTQYF.

The chain is built from TRBV6-6 and TRBJ2-3, with D possibly called TRBD1 or TRBD2 (6 bases each). Germline assignment: CDR1 MNHNY and CDR2 SVGAGI (reference sequence). The CDR3 covers 15 residues. The ends were cut back, 6 bases at V and 2 bases at J, with 15 bases in the middle. The CDR3 here is CASREGGQLTDTQYF. The CDR3 nucleotides read TGTGCCAGCAGGGAAGGGGGGCAGCTCACAGATACGCAGTATTTT.

This chain connects TRBV5-8 to TRBJ2-7, with D maybe TRBD1 (5 bases). This CDR3 region has 13 residues. Between the trimmed V and J ends, which lost 0 bases and 3 bases, there was a span of 7 bases. CDR1 SGHTS and CDR2 YDEGEE come from the germline V gene. The CDR3 DNA is TGTGCCAGCAGCTTGGACAGGATCTACGAGCAGTACTTC. This translates into CASSLDRIYEQYF. The full variable domain, in which reference TRBV5-8 and TRBJ2-7 provide the parts outside the CDR3, is EAGVTQSPTHLIKTRGQQATLRCSPISGHTSVYWYQQALGLGLQFLLWYDEGEERNRGNFPPRFSGRQFPNYSSELNVNALELEDSALYLCASSLDRIYEQYFGPGTRLTVT.

The genes are TRBV27 and TRBJ2-1, with TRBD2 matching 11 bases. The V segment lost 4 bases and the J segment 2 bases; nucleotides outside the gene matches: 4. Germline V gene data show CDR1 as MNHEY and CDR2 as SMNVEV (reference sequence). The CDR3 spans 16 residues. The CDR3, as DNA: TGTGCCAGCAGTTCCCCTAGCGGGGGGACCTACAATGAGCAGTTCTTC. This gives the protein CASSSPSGGTYNEQFF.

The rearrangement uses TRBV14 and TRBJ2-7; D possibly corresponds to TRBD1 (6 bases). Germline-derived CDR1 and CDR2 are SGHDN and FVKESK. V was shortened by 4 bases and J by 5 bases, with 18 bases between the two germline ends. The CDR3 extends over 15 amino acids. The CDR3 sequence: CASSPAGVVSDEQYF. The CDR3 DNA follows: TGTGCCAGCAGCCCGGCAGGGGTAGTGTCGGACGAGCAGTACTTC.

Points on this clone: Other DNA variants within this sample encode the same CDR3. The genes are TRBV7-9 and TRBJ2-3; 8 bases align to TRBD2. Germline lookup yields CDR1 SEHNR and CDR2 FQNEAQ (reference sequence). The CDR3 sequence is 15 residues long. V gave up 0 bases and J gave up 4 bases; unmatched junction bases: 3. CDR3 protein: CASSLAAGGADTQYF. The CDR3 DNA reads as TGTGCCAGCAGCTTAGCCGCGGGAGGCGCAGATACGCAGTATTTT.

The chain carries TRBV11-2 and TRBJ2-5, with 7 bases identical to TRBD2. V gave up 2 bases and J gave up 7 bases; unmatched junction bases: 16. Looked up from germline, CDR1 is SGHAT and CDR2 is FQNNGV. The CDR3 is 17 amino acids. CDR3 nucleotide sequence: TGTGCCAGCAGCTTAAAGGGCGAGCGGGGCCTAGGTGGGACCCAGTACTTC. Amino acid sequence: CASSLKGERGLGGTQYF.

The genes are TRBV5-3 and TRBJ1-1; no reliable D call. TRBV5-3 is labeled an ORF, and its function is uncertain. The CDR3 totals 13 residues. Trimming cost V 1 base and J 1 base, with 5 bases left between them. Here the CDR3 reads CARSLKGNTEAFF. CDR3 nucleotide sequence: TGTGCCAGAAGCTTGAAGGGGAACACTGAAGCTTTCTTT.

The chain carries TRBV5-4 and TRBJ2-1; either TRBD1 or TRBD2 may supply D (5 bases each). The CDR3 totals 13 residues. Trimming pared 4 bases from V and 8 bases from J, leaving 13 bases between. CDR1 and CDR2 from the germline V gene are SGHNT and YYREEE (reference sequence). CDR3 DNA: TGTGCCAGCAGCGGGAAGATGGGGGATGAGCAGTTCTTC. Its protein is CASSGKMGDEQFF.

As concerns this clone: Other DNA sequences within the sample encode an identical CDR3. The chain joins TRBV6-5 to TRBJ2-7; D call uncertain. This CDR3 is built from 13 residues. Per the germline V gene, CDR1 is MNHEY and CDR2 is SVGAGI. The ends were cut back, 2 bases at V and 1 base at J, with 6 bases in the middle. The CDR3 nucleotides read TGTGCCAGCAGTTACAAGCAGTCCTACGAGCAGTACTTC. Translated: CASSYKQSYEQYF.

This clone turned up a few times. The V call is TRBV13, the J call TRBJ2-1; D assignment may be TRBD1 or TRBD2 (6 bases each). The ends were cut back, 5 bases at V and 6 bases at J, with 17 bases in the middle. This CDR3 spans 15 amino acids. Germline loops: CDR1 PRHDT, CDR2 FYEKMQ (reference sequence). CDR3 bases: TGTGCCAGCAGCGAAGACAGGTGGGGAGGCAATGAGCAGTTCTTC. It yields the protein CASSEDRWGGNEQFF.

The chain uses TRBV7-9 and TRBJ2-5; D unresolved. V lost 5 bases to trimming and J lost 4 bases, with 5 bases between them. From germline, CDR1 is SEHNR and CDR2 FQNEAQ (reference sequence). This CDR3 has 11 residues. CDR3 amino acids: CASSTRETQYF. The CDR3 DNA reads TGTGCCAGCAGCACCAGAGAGACCCAGTACTTC. Supplemented by reference TRBV7-9 and TRBJ2-5, the full variable domain reads DTGVSQNPRHKITKRGQNVTFRCDPISEHNRLYWYRQTLGQGPEFLTYFQNEAQLEKSRLLSDRFSAERPKGSFSTLEIQRTEQGDSAMYLCASSTRETQYFGPGTRLLVL.

V and J are TRBV4-1 and TRBJ1-1; TRBD1 agrees at 10 bases. Trimming cost V 9 bases and J 8 bases; bases outside gene matches: 12. The CDR3 extends over 14 amino acids. Germline V gives CDR1 MGHRA, CDR2 YSYEKL. The CDR3 spells CASRQTGGAWEAFF. The CDR3 DNA reads as TGCGCCAGTCGTCAGACAGGGGGCGCTTGGGAAGCTTTCTTT.

This clone was recorded once. Other DNA sequences in this sample translate to the same CDR3. The chain is built from TRBV9 and TRBJ1-5, with a weak D call TRBD1 (6 bases). V dropped 0 bases and J dropped 2 bases, with 9 bases sitting between them. The CDR3 runs to 15 residues. Germline V lookup: CDR1 SGDLS, CDR2 YYNGEE. CDR3 protein: CASSVGGGGNQPQHF. In nucleotides, the CDR3 is TGTGCCAGCAGCGTAGGAGGGGGGGGCAATCAGCCCCAGCATTTT.

V gene TRBV19 combines with J gene TRBJ1-2, with D perhaps TRBD1 (5 bases). CDR1 and CDR2 (germline): LNHDA, SQIVND (reference sequence). Trimming removed 7 bases from V and 5 bases from J, with 14 bases in between. The CDR3 spans 13 residues. The chain's CDR3 is CASTNTGAYGYTF. In nucleotides, the CDR3 is TGTGCCAGTACCAACACCGGGGCATATGGCTACACCTTC.

As to this clone: In the same sample, other DNA sequences code for this CDR3. The chain employs TRBV27 and TRBJ2-7; TRBD1 might be the D (6 bases). The CDR3 is 14 residues long. Germline CDR1 is MNHEY and CDR2 is SMNVEV (reference sequence). V was pared by 1 base and J by 1 base, with 8 bases between. CDR3 sequence: CASSLLQGSYEQYF. CDR3 bases: TGTGCCAGCAGTTTATTACAGGGATCCTACGAGCAGTACTTC.

J is TRBJ1-4 and V is TRBV5-1; no definite D call. The CDR3 length is 17 residues. Germline loops: CDR1 SGHRS, CDR2 YFSETQ. Trimming cost V 0 bases and J 4 bases, with 16 bases left between them. DNA of the CDR3: TGCGCCAGCAGCTTGGACCGGGGAGGGCTGTATAATGAAAAACTGTTTTTT. Translating gives CASSLDRGGLYNEKLFF.

Details on this clone: Different DNA sequences within this sample yield the same CDR3. This chain connects TRBV4-1 to TRBJ2-7; no clear D gene. The CDR3 runs to 13 residues. Germline CDR1 reads MGHRA; CDR2 reads YSYEKL. Trimming left V 2 bases short and J 4 bases short, with 9 bases between. As DNA, the CDR3 is TGCGCCAGCAGCCAACGTCTTGGGTACGAGCAGTACTTC. This encodes CASSQRLGYEQYF.

The gene calls are TRBV7-9 and TRBJ2-1; 8 nucleotides line up with TRBD2. The CDR3 spans 15 residues. CDR1 is SEHNR and CDR2 is FQNEAQ in the germline V gene (reference sequence). The J segment lost 3 bases and the V segment lost 1 base, leaving 2 bases of the junction unmatched. CDR3 sequence: CASSLVAGIYNEQFF. The DNA of the CDR3 is TGTGCCAGCAGCTTAGTAGCGGGAATCTACAATGAGCAGTTCTTC.

The V gene is TRBV29-1, the J gene TRBJ2-7, with a possible D match to TRBD1 (5 bases). CDR3 length: 13 amino acids. Trimming removed 4 bases at V and 6 bases at J, with 16 bases between. In germline, CDR1 is SQVTM, CDR2 ANQGSEA. The CDR3 DNA is TGCAGCGTTGGAGCCTCCGACAGTGCCGAGCAGTACTTC. It is translated as CSVGASDSAEQYF.

The chain uses TRBV5-1 and TRBJ2-7, with 7 bases aligning to TRBD1. The V gene end was trimmed by 5 bases and the J gene end by 2 bases; junction bases not matched to a gene: 10. Germline CDR1 and CDR2: SGHRS and YFSETQ. This CDR3 is 15 amino acids long. CDR3 nucleotides: TGCGCCAGCAGTCTAACAGGGGTTGGGACCTACGAGCAGTACTTC. It translates to CASSLTGVGTYEQYF.

In its sample, this clone was seen a few times. V is TRBV19 and J is TRBJ2-1; D ambiguous. CDR3 length equals 10 residues. Trimming cost V 9 bases and J 9 bases, with 9 bases left between them. Germline lookup yields CDR1 LNHDA and CDR2 SQIVND (reference sequence). The CDR3 DNA follows: TGTGCCAGGCAAAGGAGTGAGCAGTTCTTC. It is translated as CARQRSEQFF.